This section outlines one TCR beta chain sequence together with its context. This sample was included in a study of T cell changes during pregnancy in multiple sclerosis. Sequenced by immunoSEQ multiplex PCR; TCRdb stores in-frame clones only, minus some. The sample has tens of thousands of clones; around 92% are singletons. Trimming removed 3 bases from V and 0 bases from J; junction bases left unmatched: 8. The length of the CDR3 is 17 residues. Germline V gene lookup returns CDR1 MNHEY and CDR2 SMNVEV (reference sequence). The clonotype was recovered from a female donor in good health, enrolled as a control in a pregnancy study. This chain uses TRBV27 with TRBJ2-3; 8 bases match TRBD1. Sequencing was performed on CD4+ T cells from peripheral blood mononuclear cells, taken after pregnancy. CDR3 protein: CASSFRQGRTSTDTQYF. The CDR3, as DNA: TGTGCCAGCAGTTTCCGACAGGGGCGTACTAGCACAGATACGCAGTATTTT.